Following are 20 T cell receptor beta chains from one sample sequenced in a study of shared T cell receptors in the human thymus. Assay used: immunoSEQ multiplex PCR; TCRdb lists only in-frame clones, some missing. This sample has approximately 490,000 clones, with more than 75% found just once. This sample was shared with a second study, whose subject was human thymus T cells.

Sequencing was performed on thymocytes. The receptors shown here come from a boy in the first two years of life with a congenital heart defect.

V gene TRBV4-2 combines with J gene TRBJ1-5; 8 bases agree with TRBD1. The trim removed 2 bases at V and 3 bases at J, leaving 18 bases unmatched. The CDR3 loop spans 20 amino acids. Germline V gene lookup returns CDR1 LGHNA and CDR2 YNFKEQ. CDR3 in DNA: TGTGCCAGCAGCCAAAGAAAAGGGGGCAGGGGGCATTGGGACAATCAGCCCCAGCATTTT. This sequence encodes CASSQRKGGRGHWDNQPQHF.

The chain joins TRBV7-9 to TRBJ2-7, with 8 bases aligning to TRBD1. The CDR3 extends over 15 amino acids. Germline CDR1 and CDR2: SEHNR and FQNEAQ (reference sequence). The ends lost 1 base at V and 5 bases at J; junction bases unmatched: 7. The CDR3 loop is CASSLGTGKFDEQYF. The CDR3 nucleotides read TGTGCCAGCAGCTTAGGGACAGGGAAGTTCGACGAGCAGTACTTC.

The J gene is TRBJ2-1, the V gene TRBV7-9; 9 bases map to TRBD1. CDR1 SEHNR and CDR2 FQNEAQ come from the germline V gene (reference sequence). The CDR3 loop spans 17 amino acids. J was trimmed by 5 bases and V by 7 bases; bases with no gene match: 15. The CDR3 loop reads CASTPTPGQGGDNEQFF. CDR3 sequence (DNA): TGTGCCAGCACCCCAACTCCGGGACAGGGAGGAGACAATGAGCAGTTCTTC. Full variable domain (remainder filled in from reference TRBV7-9 and TRBJ2-1): DTGVSQNPRHKITKRGQNVTFRCDPISEHNRLYWYRQTLGQGPEFLTYFQNEAQLEKSRLLSDRFSAERPKGSFSTLEIQRTEQGDSAMYLCASTPTPGQGGDNEQFFGPGTRLTVL.

The chain joins TRBV7-2 to TRBJ2-3; D is perhaps TRBD2 (6 bases). CDR1 and CDR2 from the germline V gene are SGHTA and FQGNSA. V lost 2 bases and J 0 bases, leaving 9 bases between the germline ends. The CDR3 is 15 residues long. CDR3 nucleotide sequence: TGTGCCAGCAGCTTAATAAGCGGGAGCACAGATACGCAGTATTTT. Protein sequence: CASSLISGSTDTQYF.

The chain uses TRBV6-5 and TRBJ2-3; the D gene is possibly TRBD1 (6 bases). The length of the CDR3 is 15 residues. Trimming removed 5 bases at V and 0 bases at J, with 12 bases between. The V gene's germline CDR1 is MNHEY and CDR2 SVGAGI. The CDR3 DNA sequence: TGTGCCAGCAGTCCACAGGGTACTAGCACAGATACGCAGTATTTT. Protein sequence: CASSPQGTSTDTQYF.

The chain employs TRBV11-3 and TRBJ2-5, with D maybe TRBD2 (6 bases). V was cut by 5 bases and J by 2 bases, with 12 bases left in between. The CDR3 runs to 14 residues. Germline V gene lookup returns CDR1 SGHNT and CDR2 YENEEA. The CDR3 region has the DNA TGTGCCAGCAGCCGAGGTGGGGGGCAAGAGACCCAGTACTTC. This gives the protein CASSRGGGQETQYF.

The chain has TRBV28 and TRBJ2-1; D perhaps matches TRBD2 (5 bases). The CDR3 totals 13 residues. The ends were cut back, 5 bases at V and 5 bases at J, with 10 bases in the middle. Germline V CDR1 and CDR2: MDHEN, SYDVKM. CDR3 DNA sequence: TGTGCCAGCAGTCACACCGGGGACAATGAGCAGTTCTTC. Translating gives CASSHTGDNEQFF. The variable domain in full, with the rest retrieved from reference TRBV28 and TRBJ2-1, is DVKVTQSSRYLVKRTGEKVFLECVQDMDHENMFWYRQDPGLGLRLIYFSYDVKMKEKGDIPEGYSVSREKKERFSLILESASTNQTSMYLCASSHTGDNEQFFGPGTRLTVL.

This sequence joins TRBV4-2 and TRBJ2-7; 11 nucleotides agree with TRBD2. CDR1 is LGHNA and CDR2 is YNFKEQ in the germline V gene. V lost 4 bases to trimming and J lost 4 bases; unmatched junction nucleotides: 3. The CDR3 extends over 14 amino acids. The CDR3 DNA is TGTGCCAGCAGCCCCTGGACTAGCGGGTACGAGCAGTACTTC. Translation: CASSPWTSGYEQYF.

The chain links TRBV6-1 to TRBJ2-5; tentative D call: TRBD1 (6 bases). The CDR3 extends over 13 amino acids. Trimming shortened V by 6 bases and J by 5 bases, and 13 bases separated the two germline ends. Per the germline V gene, CDR1 is MNHNS and CDR2 is SASEGT. This CDR3 reads CASRQGRRETQYF. The CDR3 DNA is TGTGCCAGCAGACAGGGAAGGAGGGAGACCCAGTACTTC.

On this clone: The sample holds other DNA sequences that translate to the same CDR3. The chain recombines TRBV20-1 with TRBJ1-1; D gene ambiguous. The V gene's germline CDR1 is DFQATT and CDR2 SNEGSKA (reference sequence). V dropped 3 bases and J dropped 5 bases, with 7 bases sitting between them. CDR3 length: 11 residues. The CDR3 sequence: CSARVETEAFF. CDR3 sequence (DNA): TGCAGTGCTAGGGTAGAAACTGAAGCTTTCTTT.

The chain has TRBV28 and TRBJ2-3; 11 bases agree with TRBD2. Germline CDR1 reads MDHEN; CDR2 reads SYDVKM. The CDR3 has 14 amino acids. With 10 bases clipped from V and 2 bases from J, the junction kept 5 bases outside the gene matches. The chain's CDR3 is CATELAGDTDTQYF. The CDR3 DNA reads as TGTGCCACCGAACTAGCGGGAGACACAGATACGCAGTATTTT.

The chain has TRBV27 and TRBJ1-4; D might be TRBD1 (6 bases). The CDR3 sequence is 21 residues long. With 5 bases removed from V and 6 bases from J, the gap between germline ends came to 34 bases. The V gene's germline CDR1 is MNHEY and CDR2 SMNVEV (reference sequence). CDR3: CASSPFCPDPGRGGFDEKLFF. The CDR3 DNA reads as TGTGCCAGCAGTCCGTTCTGTCCGGACCCCGGAAGGGGGGGATTTGATGAAAAACTGTTTTTT. Supplemented by reference TRBV27 and TRBJ1-4, the full variable domain reads EAQVTQNPRYLITVTGKKLTVTCSQNMNHEYMSWYRQDPGLGLRQIYYSMNVEVTDKGDVPEGYKVSRKEKRNFPLILESPSPNQTSLYFCASSPFCPDPGRGGFDEKLFFGSGTQLSVL.

The chain couples TRBV30 to TRBJ1-1, with no clear D. Per germline, CDR1 GTSNPN and CDR2 SVGIG (reference sequence). The germline V and J ends were trimmed by 8 bases and 0 bases, with 10 bases remaining between them. The CDR3 is made up of 12 amino acids. As DNA, the CDR3 is TGTGCCGGCTCACCCATGAACACTGAAGCTTTCTTT. Protein: CAGSPMNTEAFF.

The chain uses TRBV2 and TRBJ2-1; tentatively, D is TRBD2 (6 bases). The CDR3 length is 16 residues. Germline V gene sequence: CDR1 SNHLY, CDR2 FYNNEI. V dropped 5 bases and J dropped 3 bases, with 17 bases sitting between them. The CDR3 nucleotides read TGTGCCAGCAGTAAACCCCAGTCCGGGGGCTACAATGAGCAGTTCTTC. The encoded protein is CASSKPQSGGYNEQFF.

This clone turned up a few times. The rearrangement joins TRBV14 to TRBJ2-6, with 8 bases aligning to TRBD2. The CDR3 length is 20 residues. Per the germline V gene, CDR1 is SGHDN and CDR2 is FVKESK. Germline trimming cut 5 bases from V and 0 bases from J; bases unmatched to any gene: 15. CDR3 in amino acids: CASSARRGSGTDSGANVLTF. For the CDR3, the DNA is TGTGCCAGCAGCGCGCGTCGGGGTAGCGGGACCGACTCTGGGGCCAACGTCCTGACTTTC. Drawing the rest from reference TRBV14 and TRBJ2-6, the complete variable domain is EAGVTQFPSHSVIEKGQTVTLRCDPISGHDNLYWYRRVMGKEIKFLLHFVKESKQDESGMPNNRFLAERTGGTYSTLKVQPAELEDSGVYFCASSARRGSGTDSGANVLTFGAGSRLTVL.

The chain is built from TRBV4-3 and TRBJ2-3, with 8 bases matching TRBD2. V lost 3 bases and J lost 6; bases outside the gene matches: 5. In germline, CDR1 is LGHNA, CDR2 YSLEER. The CDR3 sequence is 14 residues long. This chain's CDR3 is CASSQAPGGDTQYF. CDR3 sequence (DNA): TGCGCCAGCAGCCAGGCCCCGGGGGGGGATACGCAGTATTTT.

The chain recombines TRBV25-1 with TRBJ2-7; 7 bases are shared with TRBD1. The V gene's germline CDR1 is MGHDK and CDR2 SYGVNS. After removal of 3 bases from V and 4 bases from J, the junction contained 6 bases not matched to a gene. The CDR3 is 14 amino acids. For the CDR3, the DNA is TGTGCCAGCAGTGACAAGGGGACAGCTTACGAGCAGTACTTC. Protein: CASSDKGTAYEQYF.

V gene TRBV18 combines with J gene TRBJ1-5, with D perhaps TRBD1 (5 bases). Germline V gene lookup returns CDR1 KGHSH and CDR2 LQKENI. Trimming stripped 6 bases from V and 2 bases from J, with 11 bases between. This CDR3 region has 14 residues. The chain's CDR3 is CASSQGLGNQPQHF. CDR3 nucleotide sequence: TGTGCCAGCTCGCAGGGCCTAGGCAATCAGCCCCAGCATTTT.

The sample holds a few counts of this clone. The chain joins TRBV6-1 to TRBJ2-7; 11 bases are a match to TRBD2. V trimming: 4 bases; J trimming: 1 base; junction bases outside the gene matches: 6. Germline CDR1 MNHNS, CDR2 SASEGT. CDR3 length: 16 residues. The DNA for the CDR3 is TGTGCCAGCAGTGGGGGGACTAGCGGTACTTCCTACGAGCAGTACTTC. Its translation is CASSGGTSGTSYEQYF.

This chain uses TRBV28 with TRBJ2-1; 9 bases line up with TRBD1. CDR1 is MDHEN, CDR2 SYDVKM, per germline. This CDR3 is built from 14 residues. J gave up 5 bases and V 8 bases, and 7 bases lay outside the gene matches. The CDR3 reads CASGRTGVNNEQFF. CDR3 sequence (DNA): TGTGCCAGCGGGAGGACAGGGGTTAACAATGAGCAGTTCTTC.